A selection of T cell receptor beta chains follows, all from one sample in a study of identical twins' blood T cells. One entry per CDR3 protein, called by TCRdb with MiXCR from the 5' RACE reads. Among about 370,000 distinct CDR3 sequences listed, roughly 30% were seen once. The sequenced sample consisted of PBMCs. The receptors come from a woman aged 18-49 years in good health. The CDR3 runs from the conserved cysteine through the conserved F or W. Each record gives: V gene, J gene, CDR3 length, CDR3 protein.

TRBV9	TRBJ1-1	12	CASSVGWGGAFF
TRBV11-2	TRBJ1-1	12	CASSSWRHEAFF
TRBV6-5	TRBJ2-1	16	CASSYSPGSPYNEQFF
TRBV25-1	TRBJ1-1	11	CASQLTTEAFF
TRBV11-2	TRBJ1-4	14	CASSRPAANEKLFF
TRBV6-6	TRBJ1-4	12	CATGIYRGKLFF
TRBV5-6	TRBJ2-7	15	CASSFGVGGSYEQYF
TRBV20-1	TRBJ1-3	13	CSASRGFGNTIYF
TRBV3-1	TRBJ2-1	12	CASSQLDNEQFF
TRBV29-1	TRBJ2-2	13	CSVESSGPGELFF
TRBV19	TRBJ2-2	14	CASIQGMGSGELFF
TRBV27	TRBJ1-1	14	CASSLNRGPTEAFF
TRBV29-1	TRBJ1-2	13	CSVPVVSFIGYTF
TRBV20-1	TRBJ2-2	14	CSAGSRANTGELFF
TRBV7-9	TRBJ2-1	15	CASSLVEALYNERFF
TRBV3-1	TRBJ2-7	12	CASSQAWNEQCF
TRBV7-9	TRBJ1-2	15	CASGSDRETNYGYTF
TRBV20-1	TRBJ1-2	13	CSVRDRAPYGYTF
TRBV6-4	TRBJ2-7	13	CASSYGTGSQQYF
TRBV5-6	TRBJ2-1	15	CASSLGSSRWNEQFF
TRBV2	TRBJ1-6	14	CASSNRGNNSPLHF
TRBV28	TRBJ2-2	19	CASSSQVVAGGSNTGELFF
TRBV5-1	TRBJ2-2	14	CASSSNLGPGELFF
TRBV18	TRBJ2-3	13	CASSPAITDTQYF
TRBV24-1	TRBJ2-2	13	CATSDFEAGELFF
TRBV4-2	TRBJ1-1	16	CASSQDLRAANTEAFF
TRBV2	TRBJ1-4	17	CASSVWLTQGLNEKLFF
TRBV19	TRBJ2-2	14	CASRTTRLTGELFF
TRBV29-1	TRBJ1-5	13	CSVSDGRNQPQHF
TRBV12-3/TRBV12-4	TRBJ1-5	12	CASSLWSQPQHF
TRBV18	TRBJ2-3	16	CASSGLRRGSTDTQYF
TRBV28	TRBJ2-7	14	CASTTPRGSYEQYF
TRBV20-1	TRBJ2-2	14	CSASGRKNTGELFF
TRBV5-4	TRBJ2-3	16	CASIRFSGLGTDTQYF
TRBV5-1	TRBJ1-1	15	CASSPTGGRNTEAFF
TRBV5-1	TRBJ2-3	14	CASSFEVSTDTQYF
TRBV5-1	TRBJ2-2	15	CASSLTSGRPGELFF
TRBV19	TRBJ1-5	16	CASSIIWREGNQPQHF
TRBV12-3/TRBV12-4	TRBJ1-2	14	CASSFRTQTYGYTF
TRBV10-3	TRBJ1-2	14	CATGGQGGNYGYTF
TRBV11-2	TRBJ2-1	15	CASSLGGTVYNEQFF
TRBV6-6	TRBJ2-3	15	CASSVSGAATDTQYF
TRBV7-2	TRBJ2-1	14	CASSLRFGLNEQFF
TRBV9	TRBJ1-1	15	CASSVIGGGDTEAFF
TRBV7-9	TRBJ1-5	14	CASTLTGDNQPQHF